The present T cell receptor (beta chain) was sequenced within a study of T cells in Graves' hyperthyroidism and ophthalmopathy. RNA transcripts were the template for amplifying TCR beta CDR3 regions. The TCR CDR3 was amplified in a first-round RT-PCR using the HTBI primer set. From the multiplex PCR reads, TCRdb called clonotypes with MiXCR, one entry per CDR3 protein. Altogether hundreds of thousands of distinct CDR3 sequences are present, over 35% being singletons, with the ten largest covering 30% to 40%. Diagnostic assessment was based on clinical symptoms, serum thyroxine and TRAb, thyroid ultrasound and orbital computed tomography. Germline V gene sequence: CDR1 MDHEN, CDR2 SYDVKM. The CDR3 contains 12 residues. After removal of 3 bases from V and 9 bases from J, the junction contained 3 bases not matched to a gene.

Material for sequencing was blood. The chain couples TRBV28 to TRBJ2-5; 8 bases agree with TRBD1. This sequence originates from a woman between 40 and 55 years old with Graves' hyperthyroidism. CDR3 in amino acids: CASSFLDRAQYF. CDR3 DNA sequence: TGTGCCAGCAGTTTCCTGGACAGGGCCCAGTACTTC.